These 20 T cell receptor beta chains were sequenced from one sample in a study of blood T cell repertoires in COVID-19. TCRdb keeps only in-frame clones here, not all; method: immunoSEQ multiplex PCR. Found here are under 350,000 clones, 85% to 90% of them singletons; the top ten hold about 4.2%. The sequencing input was PBMCs or T cells enriched from blood (not recorded which). The receptors come from a man between 25 and 39 years old who had recovered from COVID-19.

This clone was seen just once. The chain employs TRBV20-1 and TRBJ1-5, with D unclear. The length of the CDR3 is 15 residues. Germline values: CDR1 DFQATT, CDR2 SNEGSKA (reference sequence). V was trimmed by 3 bases and J by 0 bases, leaving 12 bases between them. This chain's CDR3 is CSASRRQYSNQPQHF. CDR3 in DNA: TGCAGTGCTAGTAGGCGGCAGTATAGCAATCAGCCCCAGCATTTT.

The genes are TRBV6-2 or TRBV6-3 and TRBJ2-3, with 8 bases fitting TRBD2. The V and J ends lost 5 bases and 6 bases, in that order; junction bases with no gene match: 10. CDR1 MNHEY and CDR2 SVGEGT come from the germline V gene. This CDR3 has 15 residues. The CDR3 coding sequence is TGTGCCAGCAGTCCCAACTACCCGGGAGGGGATACGCAGTATTTT. Its protein product is CASSPNYPGGDTQYF.

CDR3 nucleotide sequence: TGTGCCAGTAGTATAGATCCGCCGGGAATGAGGGGCAATCAGCCCCAGCATTTT. It specifies CASSIDPPGMRGNQPQHF. The chain is built from TRBV19 and TRBJ1-5; no clear D gene. The CDR3 runs 18 residues. Trimming took 0 bases from V and 2 from J, leaving 17 bases between them. Germline lookup yields CDR1 LNHDA and CDR2 SQIVND (reference sequence).

V usage is TRBV3-1 (or the pseudogene TRBV3-2) and J usage is TRBJ2-4; TRBD1 aligns across 10 bases. Looked up from germline, CDR1 is LGHDT and CDR2 is YNNKEL (reference sequence). This CDR3 has 14 amino acids. V shed 5 bases and J 8 bases; nucleotides not matched to a gene: 6. CDR3 bases: TGTGCCAGCAGCTCCCGGGACAGGGGAGACATTCAGTACTTC. Translation: CASSSRDRGDIQYF.

The CDR3 spells CSARREETQYF. CDR3 DNA: TGCAGTGCTAGGAGAGAAGAGACCCAGTACTTC. The chain joins TRBV20-1 to TRBJ2-5; D uncertain. This CDR3 spans 11 amino acids. Trimming removed 3 bases from V and 3 bases from J, with 5 bases in between. Germline loops: CDR1 DFQATT, CDR2 SNEGSKA (reference sequence).

The chain employs TRBV28 and TRBJ2-4, with D possibly being TRBD1 (5 bases). CDR3 length: 14 amino acids. Germline V lookup: CDR1 MDHEN, CDR2 SYDVKM. V lost 5 bases, J lost 8 bases, and 16 bases lay in between. The CDR3 sequence: CASSPWDVRDIQYF. As DNA, the CDR3 is TGTGCCAGCAGTCCCTGGGATGTCAGGGACATTCAGTACTTC.

This rearrangement joins TRBV6-5 to TRBJ2-5; 7 bases fit TRBD2. This CDR3 region has 15 residues. After removal of 5 bases from V and 4 bases from J, the junction contained 10 bases not matched to a gene. Germline V lookup: CDR1 MNHEY, CDR2 SVGAGI. In nucleotides, the CDR3 is TGTGCCAGCAGTACCCCCCGGCGGGGGTCAGAGACCCAGTACTTC. Amino acids: CASSTPRRGSETQYF.

The chain employs TRBV4-1 and TRBJ2-1, with TRBD2 matching 7 bases. In germline, CDR1 is MGHRA, CDR2 YSYEKL. The CDR3 has 17 amino acids. V trimming: 0 bases; J trimming: 8 bases; junction bases outside the gene matches: 13. The CDR3 protein is CASSQDSSAGAQYEQFF. CDR3 in DNA: TGCGCCAGCAGCCAAGATTCCTCGGCGGGAGCTCAGTATGAGCAGTTCTTC.

The rearrangement uses TRBV4-1 and TRBJ1-3, with 7 bases lining up with TRBD1. This CDR3 region has 17 residues. With V trimmed by 3 bases and J by 4 bases, 12 bases remained unmatched. From germline, CDR1 is MGHRA and CDR2 YSYEKL. The CDR3 protein is CASSHPQEGANGNTIYF. The CDR3 DNA reads as TGCGCCAGCAGCCACCCCCAGGAGGGGGCGAACGGAAACACCATATATTTT.

CDR3 nucleotides: TGTGCCAGCTCACCGCCGGGTGAGGCGAGCGGGAAGTTACAGTTCTTC. Its translation is CASSPPGEASGKLQFF. The chain uses TRBV18 and TRBJ2-1, with TRBD2 matching over 7 bases. V gave up 3 bases and J gave up 13 bases; unmatched junction bases: 18. Germline V gene data show CDR1 as KGHSH and CDR2 as LQKENI. The CDR3 runs to 16 residues.

The genes are TRBV28 and TRBJ2-6; D unclear. Germline V gene sequence: CDR1 MDHEN, CDR2 SYDVKM. Between the trimmed V and J ends, which lost 3 bases and 0 bases, there was a span of 6 bases. The CDR3 is 15 amino acids. The CDR3 nucleotides read TGTGCCAGCAGTTTTTACGGCTCTGGGGCCAACGTCCTGACTTTC. It specifies CASSFYGSGANVLTF.

This chain links TRBV21-1 with TRBJ2-2; TRBD2, as called in the table, went unchecked against the DNA. TRBV21-1 is a pseudogene segment. CDR3 length: 18 amino acids. This CDR3 is CAGSLPGLAGDMAGELFF. For the CDR3, the DNA is TGTGCCGGCTCCCTGCCGGGACTAGCGGGAGATATGGCCGGGGAGCTGTTTTTT.

The chain is built from TRBV21-1 and TRBJ2-3; the D call in the table, TRBD2, was not verified against the DNA. TRBV21-1 is a pseudogene. CDR3 length equals 17 residues. The CDR3 DNA reads as TGTGCCAGCAGCACTGGACTAGCGGGAGTATTCACAGATACGCAGTATTTT. This sequence encodes CASSTGLAGVFTDTQYF.

The chain employs TRBV14 and TRBJ1-1, with D perhaps matching TRBD1 (5 bases). CDR1 and CDR2 (germline): SGHDN, FVKESK. The CDR3 has 12 residues. Trimming took off 6 bases at V and 10 bases at J, with 15 bases between the two ends. CDR3 nucleotides: TGTGCCAGCAGTCTTGGGAGGGGAGTAGCTTTCTTT. Its translation is CASSLGRGVAFF.

J is TRBJ1-6 and V is TRBV28; D not resolved. V was shortened by 5 bases and J by 11 bases, with 7 bases between the two germline ends. This CDR3 is built from 11 residues. Germline V gene data show CDR1 as MDHEN and CDR2 as SYDVKM. The DNA for the CDR3 is TGTGCCAGCAGTGCCGGAGCACCCCTCCACTTT. Residues: CASSAGAPLHF.

The count of this clone is one. CDR3 sequence reads: CSVDRADTQYF. The DNA for the CDR3 is TGCAGTGTCGACAGGGCCGATACGCAGTATTTT. This chain connects TRBV20-1 to TRBJ2-3; 7 positions match TRBD1. The J segment lost 6 bases and the V segment lost 7 bases, leaving 4 bases of the junction unmatched. Germline V gene data show CDR1 as DFQATT and CDR2 as SNEGSKA (reference sequence). CDR3 length: 11 amino acids.

V is TRBV29-1 and J is TRBJ2-7; 8 bases agree with TRBD1. CDR1 and CDR2 (germline): SQVTM, ANQGSEA. Trimming removed 0 bases from V and 2 bases from J; junction bases left unmatched: 6. The CDR3 sequence is 15 residues long. The CDR3 coding sequence is TGCAGCGTTGAAGATGGGCAGACAGGGGCCTACGAGCAGTACTTC. As protein: CSVEDGQTGAYEQYF.

The J gene is TRBJ1-1, the V gene TRBV2, with a weak D call TRBD1 (5 bases). The V gene's germline CDR1 is SNHLY and CDR2 FYNNEI. The CDR3 covers 13 residues. V lost 4 bases, J lost 3 bases, and 9 bases lay in between. CDR3 nucleotides: TGTGCCAGCAGTGTCCAGGGCTACACTGAAGCTTTCTTT. Its translation is CASSVQGYTEAFF.

This sequence joins TRBV27 and TRBJ1-6, with 7 bases fitting TRBD1. The CDR3 runs 13 residues. Germline V gene lookup returns CDR1 MNHEY and CDR2 SMNVEV (reference sequence). With 3 bases clipped from V and 13 bases from J, the junction kept 6 bases outside the gene matches. CDR3 region: CASSFSDRDPLHF. Written as DNA, the CDR3 is TGTGCCAGCAGTTTCTCCGACAGGGACCCCCTCCACTTT.

This chain links TRBV5-1 with TRBJ1-1; no definite D call. Germline lookup yields CDR1 SGHRS and CDR2 YFSETQ. The CDR3 is 12 amino acids. The V gene lost 3 bases and the J gene lost 3 bases, with 6 bases spanning the gap. The CDR3 here is CASSSRDTEAFF. CDR3 in DNA: TGCGCCAGCAGCTCCCGGGACACTGAAGCTTTCTTT.